The rows below give T cell receptor beta chains drawn from one sample of a study of blood T cell repertoires in COVID-19. Measured with immunoSEQ multiplex PCR; TCRdb has only the in-frame clones, and not every one. Among tens of thousands of clones listed, 70% to 85% were seen once. The specimen was peripheral blood. Receptor source: a man between 60 and 75 years old with active or convalescent COVID-19. CDR3s include the opening cysteine and the closing phenylalanine or tryptophan. A D gene is named only where the DNA matches it firmly. Size values are once, few and many counts, or a class for expanded clones, and some rows have none.

D gene	V gene	clone size	J gene	CDR3 protein	CDR3 DNA
.	TRBV2	few	TRBJ1-1	CASSGEVRNTEAFF	TGTGCCAGCAGTGGGGAGGTAAGGAACACTGAAGCTTTCTTT
TRBD1	TRBV19	once	TRBJ1-3	CASSTGQARGTIYF	TGTGCCAGTAGTACCGGACAGGCGCGCGGCACCATATATTTT
.	TRBV11-2	.	TRBJ2-7	CASSPSGNVWEQYF	TGTGCCAGCAGCCCCTCCGGGAACGTCTGGGAGCAGTACTTC
TRBD1	TRBV3-1/TRBV3-2	once	TRBJ1-4	CASSQKTGSEKLFF	TGTGCCAGCAGCCAAAAGACAGGGAGCGAAAAACTGTTTTTT
.	TRBV7-8	.	TRBJ1-4	CASSLQGGINEKLFF	TGTGCCAGCAGCTTACAGGGAGGGATTAATGAAAAACTGTTTTTT
.	TRBV4-1	.	TRBJ1-4	CASSQRGRESTNEKLFF	TGCGCCAGCAGCCAAAGGGGCAGGGAATCGACTAATGAAAAACTGTTTTTT
TRBD1	TRBV5-1	.	TRBJ1-1	CASSLGRTGNTEAFF	TGCGCCAGCAGCTTGGGGCGGACAGGGAACACTGAAGCTTTCTTT
.	TRBV6-5	once	TRBJ2-7	CASSRRGRGQYF	TGTGCCAGCAGCCGCCGAGGACGGGGGCAGTACTTC
.	TRBV12-2	.	TRBJ1-5	CASRLQRRGVSNQPQHF	TGTGCAAGTCGCTTACAGCGTCGGGGGGTTAGCAATCAGCCCCAGCATTTT
TRBD1	TRBV18	.	TRBJ1-5	CASSPTARGSNQPQHF	TGTGCCAGCTCACCTACCGCCAGGGGGAGCAATCAGCCCCAGCATTTT
TRBD1	TRBV7-9	once	TRBJ2-3	CASIWTGTTDTQYF	TGTGCCAGCATCTGGACAGGGACCACAGATACGCAGTATTTT
TRBD2	TRBV5-1	once	TRBJ2-1	CASSFLGLAGEEQFF	TGCGCCAGCAGCTTCTTGGGACTAGCGGGGGAAGAGCAGTTCTTC
TRBD1	TRBV29-1	.	TRBJ1-1	CSGQGNRGTEAFF	TGCAGCGGCCAGGGGAACAGGGGGACTGAAGCTTTCTTT
.	TRBV4-1	.	TRBJ1-2	CASSQDRGISYTF	TGCGCCAGCAGCCAAGATCGCGGGATTAGCTACACCTTC
TRBD1	TRBV5-1	.	TRBJ2-2	CASSVRDSNTGELFF	TGCGCCAGCAGCGTCCGGGACAGCAACACCGGGGAGCTGTTTTTT
TRBD1	TRBV5-1	.	TRBJ1-1	CASSITGGAGDTEAFF	TGCGCCAGCAGCATCACAGGGGGGGCCGGAGACACTGAAGCTTTCTTT
TRBD1	TRBV5-1	once	TRBJ1-5	CASSLTGGNQPQHF	TGCGCCAGCAGCTTGACAGGGGGCAATCAGCCCCAGCATTTT
TRBD1	TRBV3-1/TRBV3-2	few	TRBJ1-1	CASSQATGDAFF	TGTGCCAGCAGCCAAGCGACAGGGGACGCTTTCTTT
.	TRBV6-6	.	TRBJ1-2	CASSYSVEGNGYTF	TGTGCCAGCAGTTACTCCGTAGAGGGTAATGGCTACACCTTC
.	TRBV7-3	.	TRBJ2-5	CASSLRGKETQYF	TGTGCCAGCAGCTTAAGAGGGAAGGAGACCCAGTACTTC
.	TRBV4-2	.	TRBJ2-3	CASSQQGGTSTDTQYF	TGTGCCAGCAGCCAACAGGGGGGAACCAGCACAGATACGCAGTATTTT
TRBD2	TRBV10-2	.	TRBJ2-1	CASSESSRGAGDEQFF	TGCGCCAGCAGTGAGTCGAGTAGGGGAGCGGGGGATGAGCAGTTCTTC
.	TRBV5-4	.	TRBJ1-1	CASSLQQPNTEAFF	TGTGCCAGCAGCTTGCAACAACCGAACACTGAAGCTTTCTTT
.	TRBV11-2	once	TRBJ1-1	CASSLWGRLAAFF	TGTGCCAGCAGCTTATGGGGCCGGCTTGCAGCTTTCTTT
TRBD1	TRBV18	.	TRBJ1-1	CASSPWGQLVTEAFF	TGTGCCAGCTCACCCTGGGGACAGTTGGTCACTGAAGCTTTCTTT
TRBD1	TRBV10-3	.	TRBJ1-5	CAIRGGREPQHF	TGTGCCATCAGAGGGGGCCGTGAGCCCCAGCATTTT
TRBD1	TRBV5-5	few	TRBJ1-4	CASSLSIRGRGERLFF	TGTGCCAGCAGCTTGTCCATCAGGGGGCGCGGTGAAAGGCTGTTTTTT
.	TRBV4-1	.	TRBJ2-7	CASSQEGRQYF	TGCGCCAGCAGCCAAGAGGGGAGACAGTACTTC
TRBD1	TRBV10-3	.	TRBJ2-7	CAIRRDRGSSYEQYF	TGTGCCATCAGGCGGGACAGGGGAAGCTCCTACGAGCAGTACTTC
.	TRBV1	once	TRBJ2-3	CTSSQVRTDTQYF	TGCACCAGCAGCCAAGTGCGAACAGATACGCAGTATTTT
.	TRBV28	.	TRBJ1-5	CATLGAKAYNQPQHF	TGTGCCACCCTGGGGGCGAAGGCCTACAATCAGCCCCAGCATTTT
.	TRBV21-1	few	TRBJ1-2	CASRQGYYGYTF	TGTGCCAGCAGGCAGGGGTACTATGGCTACACCTTC
.	TRBV9	.	TRBJ2-1	CASSDPLASFRGDEQFF	TGTGCCAGCAGCGACCCACTCGCGTCTTTTAGGGGCGATGAGCAGTTCTTC
.	TRBV18	.	TRBJ2-7	CASSQDSFYEQYF	TGTGCCAGCTCACAAGACAGCTTTTACGAGCAGTACTTC
TRBD1	TRBV5-1	few	TRBJ2-7	CASSLAGQGFPYEQYF	TGCGCCAGCAGCTTGGCGGGACAGGGGTTTCCCTACGAGCAGTACTTC
.	TRBV3-1/TRBV3-2	.	TRBJ1-6	CASSLGQGNSPLHF	TGTGCCAGCAGCTTGGGGCAGGGTAATTCACCCCTCCACTTT
TRBD1	TRBV3-1/TRBV3-2	.	TRBJ1-1	CASSHRDRSTEAFF	TGTGCCAGCAGCCACAGGGACAGGAGCACTGAAGCTTTCTTT
.	TRBV7-9	.	TRBJ2-4	CASVGTGNIQYF	TGTGCCAGCGTTGGAACGGGAAACATTCAGTACTTC
.	TRBV4-3	.	TRBJ2-2	CASSLEVGGELFF	TGCGCCAGCAGCCTAGAAGTCGGCGGGGAGCTGTTTTTT
.	TRBV6-1	.	TRBJ1-1	CASSEGPGTKSAFF	TGTGCCAGCAGTGAAGGCCCCGGGACAAAATCGGCTTTCTTT
.	TRBV5-1	.	TRBJ2-7	CASSLLQGLDYEQYF	TGCGCCAGCAGCTTACTACAGGGTTTGGACTACGAGCAGTACTTC
TRBD1	TRBV11-3	.	TRBJ1-3	CASSEQGAKGNTIYF	TGTGCCAGCAGCGAACAGGGGGCGAAAGGAAACACCATATATTTT
TRBD1	TRBV7-2	.	TRBJ1-1	CASSPGDRLGKGTEAFF	TGTGCCAGCAGCCCGGGGGACAGACTCGGAAAAGGTACTGAAGCTTTCTTT
TRBD1	TRBV18	.	TRBJ2-3	CASSQTTGDTDTQYF	TGTGCCAGCTCACAGACTACAGGGGACACAGATACGCAGTATTTT
.	TRBV5-5	.	TRBJ2-1	CASSLSRPSGEQFF	TGTGCCAGCAGCTTGTCTCGGCCGTCAGGTGAGCAGTTCTTC
TRBD2	TRBV28	.	TRBJ2-7	CASSLASGGAYHEQYF	TGTGCCAGCAGTTTAGCTAGCGGGGGGGCCTACCACGAGCAGTACTTC
TRBD1	TRBV5-1	once	TRBJ1-2	CASSPDRGGQGYTF	TGCGCCAGCAGCCCCGACAGGGGAGGTCAAGGCTACACCTTC
.	TRBV5-7	.	TRBJ2-3	CASSRSADLASTDTQYF	TGTGCCAGCAGCCGTTCGGCGGACCTAGCTAGCACAGATACGCAGTATTTT
.	TRBV18	.	TRBJ2-5	CASSPTSPGVGETQYF	TGTGCCAGCTCACCAACTTCGCCAGGGGTGGGAGAGACCCAGTACTTC
TRBD1	TRBV7-7	.	TRBJ1-1	CASSLGGDRGPMNTEAFF	TGTGCCAGCAGCTTAGGAGGAGACAGGGGGCCTATGAACACTGAAGCTTTCTTT